The clone carrying this T cell receptor (beta chain) appeared many times. Its antigen is not identified. The germline V and J ends were trimmed by 4 bases and 6 bases, with 13 bases remaining between them. Germline CDR1 and CDR2: SGHRS and YFSETQ. The CDR3 consists of 14 residues. This specimen belongs to a study of CD8 T cells in ankylosing spondylitis. Study-level results: In reactive arthritis synovial fluid and blood, some motif variants had been reported before. Researchers report that disease-linked clones proved CD8+ and relatively rare in peripheral blood. Matched ankylosing spondylitis synovial fluid reportedly showed significant enrichment of disease-linked clones. It appeared that ankylosing spondylitis blood was characterized by a TCR beta motif of under ten highly homologous variants.

Using quantitative 5'-RACE with molecular barcodes, the authors made TCR beta libraries. One entry per CDR3 protein results from TCRdb running MiXCR on the 5' RACE reads. The table lists some 700,000 distinct CDR3 sequences, 15% to 20% of them singletons. The chain joins TRBV5-1 to TRBJ1-4; D perhaps matches TRBD1 (5 bases). The receptor comes from a male donor with ankylosing spondylitis. Material for sequencing was blood, either unsorted or a sorted T cell fraction (not recorded which). CDR3 loop: CASSPGTRDEKLFF. The CDR3 nucleotides are TGCGCCAGCAGCCCCGGGACCCGGGATGAAAAACTGTTTTTT.